The subject of this entry is one T cell receptor (beta chain). Only one count was recorded for this clonotype. Its antigen target is currently unknown. Qualities for individual bases were not recorded, and no much larger clone is one base off. One read offers little support. Stable Graves' hyperthyroidism was defined as no progression to ophthalmopathy during 18 months of follow-up. Hyperthyroidism patients were newly diagnosed, had a disease duration of under 2 months, and were aged 18 to 65 years. Patients with uncontrolled infections, other autoimmune diseases, pregnancy or lactation were excluded. Diagnoses relied on clinical symptoms, serum thyroxine and TRAb, thyroid ultrasound and orbital computed tomography. PBMCs were separated from around 9.1 ml of fresh peripheral blood using Ficoll-Paque density gradient centrifugation. Total RNA was extracted with Trizol reagent, and quality was checked on an Agilent 2100 Bioanalyzer.

This sample was included in a study of T cells in Graves' hyperthyroidism and ophthalmopathy (dated by TCRdb to between 2017 and 2020). About the study as a whole: Peripheral blood samples were taken at initial diagnosis, before any treatment was given. An independent validation cohort of around 19 hyperthyroidism patients and about 16 patients who later progressed to ophthalmopathy tested prospective prediction of ophthalmopathy. The 95 to 100 discovery patients were randomly divided into training and test sets at a 7:3 ratio. After sampling, hyperthyroidism patients received methimazole starting at 30 mg daily, and ophthalmopathy patients received high-dose intravenous methylprednisolone. To identify TCR V-J signatures that set the groups apart, the researchers used a discovery cohort of 100 patients, made up of approximately 43 with Graves' ophthalmopathy and 57 with stable Graves' hyperthyroidism. The study also compared thyroid tissue and blood T-cell repertoires from several Graves' hyperthyroidism patients. The paper reports TCR Vbeta CDR3 sequencing of 130 to 150 peripheral blood samples: approximately 41 ophthalmopathy, 70 to 85 hyperthyroidism and 17 progressor patients. Study-level results and caveats: No statistical method was used to set the sample size in advance, and investigators knew the group allocation. Most expanded thyroid clonotypes (frequency above 0.001) were also detected in blood, a finding suggesting that blood repertoires may reflect thyroid immune responses. In cross-validation, a model built on a 13 V-J signature told ophthalmopathy apart from stable hyperthyroidism with roughly 87% sensitivity and roughly 81% specificity, and in testing the same model reached 80%/75%. In validation, the model predicted progression to ophthalmopathy a median of about 6.5 months before onset, with roughly 71% sensitivity and about 75% specificity.

Unmatched junction bases come to 10, with V trimmed by 6 bases and J by 0 bases. For CDR1 and CDR2, the germline V gene lists SQVTM and ANQGSEA. From cysteine to phenylalanine, the CDR3 is 17 amino acids long. Only the CDR3 portion is preserved as DNA: 51 bases, with reading frame beginning at the first base. Amplification of TCR beta CDR3 regions was carried out from RNA transcripts. The first round of RT-PCR for the TCR CDR3 was performed with the HTBI primer set and the Qiagen OneStep RT-PCR kit. A second multiplex PCR round built the libraries, followed by size selection and purification. The libraries were sequenced on an Illumina HiSeq2000 using paired-end 100 bp reads. Concerning the study's data processing: SOAPnuke was used to process the raw data, with reads discarded if the reads contained adapters or uncalled bases, had a mean Phred below 15, or lacked an exact constant-primer or identifier match. High-quality paired reads were merged using COPE v1.2.5, and each unique nucleotide sequence was defined as a clonotype. MiTCR v1.1 was used to align clonotypes to the IMGT TRBV, TRBD and TRBJ reference segments. The analysis was restricted to V-J combinations with a frequency above 0.0001, which together covered 99.2% of the repertoires. A TCS score was defined as the ratio between F50 (clonal expansion) and ExV (chaos), using BLOSUM62-based TCRdist between CDR3 peptides within each V-J. Welch's t-statistics and random forest reduced around 520 V-J features to 13, which were used in a naive Bayes classifier (R e1071). TCRdb trimmed the raw reads at Q25, called clones with MiXCR and kept productive beta chains. Every CDR3 protein is listed once, alongside the most common genes and DNA of its rows. The V and J calls were determined by TCRdb, not by the authors. Recorded for this sample are 300,000 to 400,000 distinct CDR3 sequences; approximately 15% of them occurred a single time. The top ten clones comprise 11% of the sample.

The receptor was isolated from an older woman with Graves' hyperthyroidism. Material: blood. This receptor chain uses TRBV29-1 and TRBJ2-2; TRBD2 fits 10 bases in the junction. The CDR3 protein is CSVVSSTSGPNTGELFF. The sequenced DNA: TGCAGCGTCGTTAGCTCGACTAGCGGGCCGAACACCGGGGAGCTGTTTTTT.